Sequencing of this T cell receptor (beta chain) was carried out in a study of blood T cell repertoires in COVID-19. Only one count was recorded for this clone. Some clones are missing from TCRdb's copy, which holds only in-frame ones; the method was immunoSEQ multiplex PCR. Here the sample spans some 230,000 clones, around four fifths being singletons. Germline CDR1 and CDR2: GTSNPN and SVGIG (reference sequence). The CDR3 runs to 13 residues. The V end lost 2 bases, the J end lost 2 bases, and 9 bases lay between the germline ends. The clonotype originates from a woman in her fifties or sixties who had recovered from COVID-19. The sequenced material came from peripheral blood. This chain uses TRBV30 with TRBJ1-1; tentatively, D is TRBD1 (6 bases). The CDR3 nucleotides read TGTGCCTGGAGTTACAGGGTAAACACTGAAGCTTTCTTT. It translates to CAWSYRVNTEAFF.